Below, 24 T cell receptor beta chains from the same sample are listed, as sequenced in a study of cytomegalovirus exposure and HLA in healthy donors. Assay: immunoSEQ multiplex PCR; the TCRdb copy retains only in-frame clones and omits some. The repertoire includes 150,000 to 200,000 clones, 85% of them detected once, and approximately 2.4% sits in the top ten. The material sequenced was PBMCs. The receptors were sampled from a man under 40 in good health and CMV-seropositive.

This chain connects TRBV7-3 to TRBJ1-1; D remains unclear. The CDR3 runs to 15 residues. Germline V gives CDR1 SGHTA, CDR2 FQGTGA. The germline V and J ends were trimmed by 5 bases and 5 bases, with 18 bases remaining between them. Written as DNA, the CDR3 is TGTGCCAGCAGCCCCCCCGAGCTTATCACTACTGAAGCTTTCTTT. Translation: CASSPPELITTEAFF.

The V call is TRBV9, the J call TRBJ2-3; TRBD1 might be the D (7 bases). The ends were cut back, 2 bases at V and 3 bases at J, with 16 bases in the middle. This CDR3 contains 16 residues. The germline V gene encodes CDR1 SGDLS and CDR2 YYNGEE. CDR3 in DNA: TGTGCCAGCAGCGTTCACCCCAGGGGGGCGACAGATACGCAGTATTTT. This translates into CASSVHPRGATDTQYF. Complete variable domain (other parts from reference TRBV9 and TRBJ2-3): DSGVTQTPKHLITATGQRVTLRCSPRSGDLSVYWYQQSLDQGLQFLIQYYNGEERAKGNILERFSAQQFPDLHSELNLSSLELGDSALYFCASSVHPRGATDTQYFGPGTRLTVL.

The chain has TRBV14 and TRBJ2-3; D is possibly TRBD2 (7 bases). The CDR3 loop spans 21 amino acids. The V and J ends lost 0 bases and 2 bases respectively, with 27 bases between them. Germline V gives CDR1 SGHDN, CDR2 FVKESK. CDR3 residues: CASSQDPVLQDAGAITDTQYF. In nucleotides, the CDR3 is TGTGCCAGCAGCCAAGACCCCGTTCTCCAAGATGCGGGGGCCATCACAGATACGCAGTATTTT.

This clone was recorded once. V and J are TRBV7-2 and TRBJ2-7; 7 positions agree with TRBD1. Per the germline V gene, CDR1 is SGHTA and CDR2 is FQGNSA. Trimming cost V 5 bases and J 1 base; bases outside gene matches: 8. This CDR3 comprises 15 residues. The CDR3 protein is CASSGTGALSYEQYF. Written as DNA, the CDR3 is TGTGCCAGCAGCGGAACAGGGGCCCTTTCCTACGAGCAGTACTTC. The full variable domain, with the rest looked up from reference TRBV7-2 and TRBJ2-7, is GAGVSQSPSNKVTEKGKDVELRCDPISGHTALYWYRQSLGQGLEFLIYFQGNSAPDKSGLPSDRFSAERTGGSVSTLTIQRTQQEDSAVYLCASSGTGALSYEQYFGPGTRLTVT.

This chain links TRBV27 with TRBJ2-7; D perhaps matches TRBD1 (6 bases). Germline V gives CDR1 MNHEY, CDR2 SMNVEV (reference sequence). V dropped 6 bases and J dropped 0 bases, with 18 bases sitting between them. CDR3 length: 16 residues. The CDR3 reads CASSIRGSVHSYEQYF. The CDR3 DNA is TGTGCCAGCAGCATTAGGGGGTCAGTCCACTCCTACGAGCAGTACTTC.

The CDR3 sequence: CASRRGNKDGYTF. The CDR3 DNA is TGTGCCAGCAGAAGAGGGAACAAGGACGGCTACACCTTC. The chain links TRBV27 to TRBJ1-2; D unresolved. This CDR3 region has 13 residues. Per the germline V gene, CDR1 is MNHEY and CDR2 is SMNVEV (reference sequence). V was cut by 6 bases and J by 8 bases, with 16 bases left in between.

V usage is TRBV5-6 and J usage is TRBJ1-2, with 11 bases lining up with TRBD1. The CDR3 extends over 17 amino acids. CDR1 is SGHDT, CDR2 YYEEEE, per germline. Trimming at V came to 2 bases and at J to 1 base, leaving 7 bases not matched to a gene. The CDR3 protein is CASSFRTGGSFNYGYTF. The CDR3 DNA reads as TGTGCCAGCAGCTTTCGGACAGGGGGCTCCTTTAACTATGGCTACACCTTC. Full variable domain (missing parts from reference TRBV5-6 and TRBJ1-2): DAGVTQSPTHLIKTRGQQVTLRCSPKSGHDTVSWYQQALGQGPQFIFQYYEEEERQRGNFPDRFSGHQFPNYSSELNVNALLLGDSALYLCASSFRTGGSFNYGYTFGSGTRLTVV.

This rearrangement joins TRBV2 to TRBJ2-3; tentative D call: TRBD2 (7 bases). The CDR3 loop spans 17 amino acids. Deletions cut 2 bases from V and 0 bases from J, with 15 bases between. CDR1 SNHLY and CDR2 FYNNEI come from the germline V gene. The CDR3 protein is CASSERGAGVSTDTQYF. The CDR3 region has the DNA TGTGCCAGCAGTGAAAGGGGGGCGGGGGTTAGCACAGATACGCAGTATTTT.

This chain links TRBV11-2 with TRBJ2-7; TRBD1 agrees at 7 bases. The V segment lost 5 bases and the J segment 0 bases; nucleotides outside the gene matches: 7. CDR3 length equals 15 residues. Germline V CDR1 and CDR2: SGHAT, FQNNGV. The CDR3 sequence: CASSVGQDLSYEQYF. The CDR3 coding sequence is TGTGCCAGCAGCGTAGGACAGGATCTCTCCTACGAGCAGTACTTC.

The rearrangement joins TRBV29-1 to TRBJ2-3; TRBD2 aligns across 13 bases. Per germline, CDR1 SQVTM and CDR2 ANQGSEA. This CDR3 has 16 amino acids. With 3 bases clipped from V and 6 bases from J, the junction kept 9 bases outside the gene matches. The DNA of the CDR3 is TGCAGCGTTGAGGGGGGACTAGCGGGGAGTCTTGATACGCAGTATTTT. Amino acids: CSVEGGLAGSLDTQYF.

The rearrangement uses TRBV18 and TRBJ2-7, with 9 bases matching TRBD2. The CDR3 length is 15 residues. Germline loops: CDR1 KGHSH, CDR2 LQKENI. V lost 2 bases and J lost 2; bases outside the gene matches: 4. The CDR3 protein is CASSPFSGGTYEQYF. CDR3 nucleotide sequence: TGTGCCAGCTCACCATTTAGCGGGGGAACCTACGAGCAGTACTTC.

The rearrangement uses TRBV11-2 and TRBJ1-2, with TRBD1 as a possible D gene (5 bases). Trimming pared 3 bases from V and 2 bases from J, leaving 13 bases between. The CDR3 has 15 amino acids. Germline values: CDR1 SGHAT, CDR2 FQNNGV. The CDR3: CASSFQDTKNYGYTF. Here the CDR3 DNA reads TGTGCCAGCAGCTTCCAGGACACGAAGAACTATGGCTACACCTTC.

The chain is built from TRBV6-1 and TRBJ1-1, with TRBD1 as a possible D gene (5 bases). The CDR3 loop spans 14 amino acids. V was pared by 6 bases and J by 2 bases, with 13 bases between. Per the germline V gene, CDR1 is MNHNS and CDR2 is SASEGT. CDR3 bases: TGTGCCAGCAGCCTAACCGACAGCAACACTGAAGCTTTCTTT. This codes for CASSLTDSNTEAFF.

This chain uses TRBV6-5 with TRBJ1-5; TRBD1 agrees at 7 bases. The CDR3 is made up of 12 amino acids. V was pared by 6 bases and J by 13 bases, with 9 bases of the junction left unmatched. The germline CDR1 and CDR2 sequences are MNHEY and SVGAGI. The CDR3 sequence: CASSQDRTLQHF. DNA of the CDR3: TGTGCCAGCAGCCAGGACAGGACCCTACAGCATTTT.

There are a few counts of this clone. The V and J genes are TRBV10-1 and TRBJ1-1; tentatively, D is TRBD1 (6 bases). The CDR3 is 13 residues long. Trimming removed 8 bases from V and 1 base from J, with 11 bases in between. Germline CDR1 and CDR2: WNHNN and SYGVQD (reference sequence). The CDR3 loop is CASRGQPNTEAFF. CDR3 sequence (DNA): TGCGCCAGCCGGGGACAACCGAACACTGAAGCTTTCTTT.

The chain carries TRBV9 and TRBJ1-2; D is uncertain. The CDR3 has 12 amino acids. Deletions cut 3 bases from V and 3 bases from J, with 6 bases between. Germline V lookup: CDR1 SGDLS, CDR2 YYNGEE. CDR3 protein: CASSALYYGYTF. In DNA form, the CDR3 reads TGTGCCAGCAGCGCCTTGTACTATGGCTACACCTTC.

V gene TRBV7-8 combines with J gene TRBJ1-1; no clear D gene. The V and J ends lost 2 bases and 0 bases respectively, with 7 bases between them. This CDR3 comprises 14 residues. The germline gives CDR1 SGHVS, CDR2 FQNEAQ. The CDR3 here is CASSLRRLNTEAFF. In DNA, the CDR3 is TGTGCCAGCAGCTTAAGGCGGTTGAACACTGAAGCTTTCTTT.

The DNA of the CDR3 is TGTGCCAGCAGTGAAGCGATAGCGGGCACCGGGGAGCTGTTTTTT. This translates into CASSEAIAGTGELFF. The rearrangement uses TRBV2 and TRBJ2-2, with TRBD2 matching over 7 bases. Germline V gene lookup returns CDR1 SNHLY and CDR2 FYNNEI. The length of the CDR3 is 15 residues. V gave up 0 bases and J gave up 4 bases; unmatched junction bases: 2.

This chain joins TRBV10-3 and TRBJ2-7, with 9 bases identical to TRBD1. Germline-derived CDR1 and CDR2 are ENHRY and SYGVKD. V was clipped by 3 bases and J by 4 bases; unmatched bases: 4. The CDR3 extends over 14 amino acids. CDR3 protein: CAISDGTGWYEQYF. The DNA for the CDR3 is TGTGCCATCAGTGACGGGACAGGGTGGTACGAGCAGTACTTC.

This clone appeared once. The V and J genes are TRBV4-1 and TRBJ2-2, with no clear D. Trimming stripped 0 bases from V and 0 bases from J, with 14 bases between. CDR3 length: 18 amino acids. The germline V gene encodes CDR1 MGHRA and CDR2 YSYEKL. The CDR3 bases are TGCGCCAGCAGCCAAGACTTTAGAGGAAACGCGAACACCGGGGAGCTGTTTTTT. As protein: CASSQDFRGNANTGELFF.

The CDR3 region is CASSLAGQGWEKLFF. In nucleotides, the CDR3 is TGTGCCAGCAGCTTAGCGGGACAGGGTTGGGAAAAACTGTTTTTT. The chain carries TRBV7-2 and TRBJ1-4, with 9 bases lining up with TRBD1. Losses at the gene ends were 0 bases for V and 8 bases for J; bases not matched to a gene: 4. The germline CDR1 and CDR2 sequences are SGHTA and FQGNSA. This CDR3 spans 15 amino acids.

This sequence joins TRBV10-1 and TRBJ2-1; no clear D gene. This CDR3 has 15 amino acids. Trimming pared 0 bases from V and 1 base from J, leaving 7 bases between. Germline values: CDR1 WNHNN, CDR2 SYGVQD (reference sequence). The DNA of the CDR3 is TGCGCCAGCAGTGAGTCTGGCAGGTCCTACAATGAGCAGTTCTTC. This encodes CASSESGRSYNEQFF.

This clone came up once. The gene calls are TRBV19 and TRBJ2-7; TRBD1 matches at 8 bases. The CDR3 sequence is 19 residues long. Germline V gene lookup returns CDR1 LNHDA and CDR2 SQIVND (reference sequence). Unmatched junction bases numbered 19, after V lost 3 bases and J lost 3 bases. CDR3 coding DNA: TGTGCCAGTAGTATGGATTGGGAAGACAGGGGATCTACGCGCTACGAGCAGTACTTC. Translating it yields CASSMDWEDRGSTRYEQYF.

This clone has a handful of counts. The rearrangement uses TRBV6-6 and TRBJ2-1; 7 nucleotides align to TRBD2. Germline trimming cut 5 bases from V and 9 bases from J; bases unmatched to any gene: 4. CDR1 MNHNY and CDR2 SVGAGI come from the germline V gene (reference sequence). The CDR3 loop spans 12 amino acids. CDR3: CASSPWGGEQFF. The CDR3 region has the DNA TGTGCCAGCAGTCCCTGGGGGGGTGAGCAGTTCTTC.